This paragraph reports one TCR beta chain. This clone turned up a few times. Its antigen is not yet known. No base quality values were provided; no much bigger clone lies one nucleotide off. Collaborating institutions collected whole blood in K2EDTA tubes following their own protocols. For TCRbeta analysis, collaborators shipped samples in one of three forms: frozen whole blood, isolated PBMCs, or DNA extracted from either of those sample types. CDR1 MDHEN and CDR2 SYDVKM were looked up in the germline V gene. The CDR3 numbers 15 residues from cysteine through phenylalanine. Only the CDR3 part of the read is kept: 45 bases, read in frame from the first base. Trimming removed 3 bases from V and 7 bases from J, leaving 16 bases between the germline ends. This entry comes from a study of blood T cell repertoires in COVID-19 (dated by TCRdb to the early 2020s). Turning to the overall study: Samples covering the acute and convalescent phases of COVID-19 were provided by collaborators in the United States, Italy and Spain. The prospective study material was composed of cDNA or gDNA derived from T cells, B-cell-depleted T cells, or PBMCs. Deeply sampled blood TCRbeta repertoires from subjects exposed to, actively infected with, or recovered from COVID-19 were included in the dataset. The repertoires were released in a freely available public database intended as a resource for research on the immune response to SARS-CoV-2. The samples were drawn from two sources: the first 160 participants of the ongoing ImmuneRACE study, and approximately 1,300 subjects contributed by 6 global collaborators. A de-identified subject ID, COVID-19 status, age in years and sex were almost always included in the sample metadata. Where available, HLA class I and class II types were obtained from metadata supplied by the sample provider rather than from assay-based typing.

The immunoSEQ Assay, a bias-controlled multiplex PCR, was used to amplify TCRbeta CDR3 regions from genomic DNA. The authors processed their data as follows. Nucleated cell counts per sample were estimated from amplification of reference gene primers within the assay. To quantify the absolute abundance of each unique TCRbeta CDR3 rearrangement, sequence reads were collapsed and filtered. For each sample, productive Simpson clonality was calculated by taking the square root of Simpson's diversity index across productive rearrangements. The source is immuneACCESS, and TCRdb retained only in-frame sequences with V and J called. Part of the clones is not carried over; for the studies checked, unresolved V genes explain less than half of this, and the remainder is unexplained. From that table come the V and J calls and clone size; the DNA was used to work out D and trimming. Here the sample has tens of thousands of clones; 60% to 85% occur a single time. The leading ten clones occupy roughly 21% of the sample.

What the study reported, not specific to this receptor: The quantity of clinical and demographic metadata differed by source and by participant and was supplied without curation.

The receptor chain draws on TRBV28 and TRBJ1-5; the D gene is possibly TRBD1, with 6 bases matching. The origin of this receptor is a human donor in a cohort sampled during active COVID-19. The sequencing input was peripheral blood. The bases read TGTGCCAGCAGTTTCGGTGGGGGCGATTCCCAGCCCCAGCATTTT. The translation is CASSFGGGDSQPQHF.